What follows are 8 T cell receptor beta chains derived from one specimen sequenced in a study of blood T cell repertoires in COVID-19. Sequenced by immunoSEQ multiplex PCR; TCRdb stores in-frame clones only, minus some. In the table there are 70,000 to 90,000 clones, 70% to 90% of which are singletons. Sequencing was carried out using peripheral blood. The receptors here all came from an elderly man with active or convalescent COVID-19.

A few counts support this clone. This chain uses TRBV19 with TRBJ2-3; TRBD1 might be the D (5 bases). V was shortened by 6 bases and J by 3 bases, with 16 bases between the two germline ends. Per the germline V gene, CDR1 is LNHDA and CDR2 is SQIVND (reference sequence). CDR3 length: 15 residues. CDR3 in amino acids: CASRIWGQGTDTQYF. The DNA for the CDR3 is TGTGCCAGTAGAATTTGGGGCCAGGGTACAGATACGCAGTATTTT.

V gene TRBV4-2 combines with J gene TRBJ2-1, with 7 bases fitting TRBD2. Losses at the gene ends were 1 base for V and 2 bases for J; bases not matched to a gene: 5. Germline V CDR1 and CDR2: LGHNA, YNFKEQ. CDR3 length: 16 residues. CDR3 region: CASSQVLAAAYNEQFF. The CDR3 bases are TGTGCCAGCAGCCAAGTTCTAGCGGCCGCCTACAATGAGCAGTTCTTC.

The rearrangement links TRBV9 to TRBJ2-1, with 8 bases matching TRBD1. This CDR3 has 17 residues. The V gene's germline CDR1 is SGDLS and CDR2 YYNGEE. The ends lost 1 base at V and 4 bases at J; junction bases unmatched: 10. The CDR3 DNA follows: TGTGCCAGCAGCGTATCCTGGACAGGGTTTTCTTACAATGAGCAGTTCTTC. It yields the protein CASSVSWTGFSYNEQFF.

The count of this clone is one. J is TRBJ1-5 and V is TRBV27; D gene ambiguous. V lost 3 bases to trimming and J lost 4 bases, with 7 bases between them. CDR3 length equals 13 residues. Germline lookup yields CDR1 MNHEY and CDR2 SMNVEV (reference sequence). CDR3 bases: TGTGCCAGCAGTTTCCGTAGAAATCAGCCCCAGCATTTT. Its translation: CASSFRRNQPQHF.

The V call is TRBV18, the J call TRBJ1-1, with D unresolved. The CDR3 loop spans 14 amino acids. Germline V CDR1 and CDR2: KGHSH, LQKENI. Trimming stripped 3 bases from V and 1 base from J, with 9 bases between. The CDR3 nucleotides read TGTGCCAGCTCACCGTCGATAGCGAACACTGAAGCTTTCTTT. It specifies CASSPSIANTEAFF. Drawing the rest from reference TRBV18 and TRBJ1-1, the complete variable domain is NAGVMQNPRHLVRRRGQEARLRCSPMKGHSHVYWYRQLPEEGLKFMVYLQKENIIDESGMPKERFSAEFPKEGPSILRIQQVVRGDSAAYFCASSPSIANTEAFFGQGTRLTVV.

V gene TRBV4-1 combines with J gene TRBJ1-1, with 7 bases matching TRBD1. V shed 4 bases and J 0 bases; nucleotides not matched to a gene: 2. Germline CDR1 MGHRA, CDR2 YSYEKL. The CDR3 totals 14 residues. CDR3 DNA sequence: TGCGCCAGCAGCCCTACAGGGGTGAACACTGAAGCTTTCTTT. Protein: CASSPTGVNTEAFF.

V is TRBV7-9 and J is TRBJ1-4; tentatively, D is TRBD1 (5 bases). The CDR3 has 12 residues. Trimming removed 2 bases at V and 8 bases at J, with 6 bases between. Germline V gene lookup returns CDR1 SEHNR and CDR2 FQNEAQ (reference sequence). CDR3 DNA: TGTGCCAGCAGCTTACGACAGGAAAAACTGTTTTTT. As protein: CASSLRQEKLFF.

This clone was found once. V usage is TRBV5-1 and J usage is TRBJ1-3; D remains unclear. The CDR3 is 17 residues long. Germline assignment: CDR1 SGHRS and CDR2 YFSETQ. The germline V and J ends were trimmed by 0 bases and 0 bases, with 13 bases remaining between them. The CDR3 spells CASSLEVGVNSGNTIYF. The CDR3 DNA is TGCGCCAGCAGCTTGGAGGTGGGAGTTAACTCTGGAAACACCATATATTTT.